This is a list of T cell receptor beta chains from one sample in a study of beta chain features in type 1 diabetes. Repertoires were generated with immunoSEQ multiplex PCR, while TCRdb's copy carries only in-frame clones and drops some. The sample lists 600,000 or so clones, about an eighth seen once, with 0.03% to 0.04% in the top ten. The sample was naive CD4+ T cells from blood. These receptor sequences come from a man between 18 and 29 years old with type 1 diabetes. CDR3s include the opening cysteine and the closing phenylalanine or tryptophan. Each record gives: D gene, V gene, J gene, clone size, CDR3 length, CDR3 protein, CDR3 DNA. A D gene is named only where the DNA matches it firmly. For some rows the clone size is stated as once, few or many, or as a class when expanded; others skip it.

-	TRBV11-2	TRBJ2-1	-	17	CASSLDRAELFYNEQFF	TGTGCCAGCAGCTTAGATCGGGCGGAGCTCTTCTACAATGAGCAGTTCTTC
-	TRBV30	TRBJ1-2	-	12	CAWSVHPGGYTF	TGTGCCTGGAGTGTACACCCAGGGGGCTACACCTTC
TRBD1	TRBV4-1	TRBJ2-3	few	18	CASSPTGTGRVLADTQYF	TGCGCCAGCAGCCCCACCGGGACAGGGAGGGTTTTGGCAGATACGCAGTATTTT
-	TRBV20-1	TRBJ2-3	-	9	CSLAHTQYF	TGCAGCCTGGCTCATACGCAGTATTTT
TRBD2	TRBV2	TRBJ2-5	few	15	CASTPSGRAGETQYF	TGTGCCAGCACCCCGAGCGGGAGGGCCGGAGAGACCCAGTACTTC
-	TRBV9	TRBJ2-5	-	17	CASSARDLGISRETQYF	TGTGCCAGCAGCGCCCGGGACTTGGGCATATCCAGAGAGACCCAGTACTTC
TRBD2	TRBV6-6	TRBJ2-5	-	15	CASSYSGLDTETQYF	TGTGCCAGCAGTTACTCGGGACTAGACACGGAGACCCAGTACTTC
-	TRBV18	TRBJ1-1	few	14	CASSPPAGNTEAFF	TGTGCCAGCTCACCACCGGCCGGGAACACTGAAGCTTTCTTT
-	TRBV5-1	TRBJ1-2	-	14	CASSLDRTNYGYTF	TGCGCCAGCAGCTTAGACAGAACCAACTATGGCTACACCTTC
-	TRBV6-5	TRBJ1-3	-	15	CAAGRTASSGNTIYF	TGTGCCGCCGGGAGGACGGCAAGCTCTGGAAACACCATATATTTT
-	TRBV28	TRBJ1-4	few	13	CASSGAFHEKLFF	TGTGCCAGCTCCGGGGCCTTCCATGAAAAACTGTTTTTT
-	TRBV14	TRBJ2-1	-	15	CASSQTTGLYNEQFF	TGTGCCAGCAGCCAAACTACAGGGCTCTACAATGAGCAGTTCTTC
TRBD1	TRBV14	TRBJ1-2	-	14	CASSQILQGNGYTF	TGTGCCAGCAGCCAAATTCTACAGGGGAATGGCTACACCTTC
-	TRBV9	TRBJ2-3	-	15	CASSVGVREGDTQYF	TGTGCCAGCAGCGTAGGAGTACGGGAAGGGGATACGCAGTATTTT
TRBD1	TRBV30	TRBJ2-7	-	14	CAWRTGGAEYEQYF	TGTGCCTGGCGAACAGGGGGCGCGGAATACGAGCAGTACTTC
-	TRBV6-1	TRBJ1-5	-	11	CASSEDQPQHF	TGTGCCAGCAGTGAGGATCAGCCCCAGCATTTT
TRBD1	TRBV4-3	TRBJ2-6	-	18	CASSPDGQGWFGANVLTF	TGCGCCAGCAGCCCAGATGGACAGGGATGGTTCGGGGCCAACGTCCTGACTTTC
TRBD2	TRBV6-6	TRBJ2-7	-	15	CASSTGLAGPYEQYF	TGTGCCAGCAGTACGGGACTAGCGGGCCCCTACGAGCAGTACTTC
-	TRBV28	TRBJ2-1	-	13	CASRPPVYNEQFF	TGTGCCAGCAGGCCACCTGTCTACAATGAGCAGTTCTTC
TRBD1	TRBV6-5	TRBJ1-5	few	14	CASSYSDRNQPQHF	TGTGCCAGCAGTTACTCGGACAGGAATCAGCCCCAGCATTTT
-	TRBV9	TRBJ2-5	-	15	CASSPPGTSQETQYF	TGTGCCAGCAGCCCCCCCGGGACCAGCCAAGAGACCCAGTACTTC
-	TRBV5-1	TRBJ1-2	-	12	CASSLGAAGYTF	TGCGCCAGCAGCTTAGGGGCGGCGGGCTACACCTTC
TRBD1	TRBV7-9	TRBJ1-1	few	15	CASSSTGAGNTEAFF	TGTGCCAGCAGCTCTACAGGGGCCGGGAACACTGAAGCTTTCTTT
-	TRBV6-5	TRBJ1-1	few	11	CASRENTEAFF	TGTGCCAGCAGGGAGAACACTGAAGCTTTCTTT
-	TRBV2	TRBJ2-4	-	14	CASSDLEGENIQYF	TGTGCCAGCAGTGATTTAGAGGGAGAAAACATTCAGTACTTC
-	TRBV5-1	TRBJ1-4	-	12	CASSSQGEKLFF	TGCGCCAGCAGCTCCCAGGGTGAAAAACTGTTTTTT
TRBD2	TRBV5-6	TRBJ2-7	-	16	CASRSLAGASSYEQYF	TGTGCCAGCAGATCCCTAGCGGGAGCCTCCTCCTACGAGCAGTACTTC
-	TRBV19	TRBJ1-1	few	15	CASRTGGGMNTEAFF	TGTGCCAGTAGGACTGGTGGAGGGATGAACACTGAAGCTTTCTTT
TRBD2	TRBV7-9	TRBJ2-7	few	14	CASSSTSGSYEQYF	TGTGCCAGCAGCTCTACTAGCGGGAGTTACGAGCAGTACTTC
TRBD1	TRBV6-1	TRBJ1-2	few	13	CASSPTGGYGYTF	TGTGCCAGCAGTCCCACAGGGGGCTACGGCTACACCTTC
-	TRBV11-2	TRBJ2-1	-	11	CASSSLGEQFF	TGTGCCAGCAGCTCCTTGGGTGAGCAGTTCTTC
-	TRBV7-9	TRBJ2-3	few	15	CASSPSWESSDTQYF	TGTGCCAGCAGCCCCAGTTGGGAGTCCTCAGATACGCAGTATTTT
-	TRBV7-2	TRBJ2-3	few	15	CASSLGGVPPRTQYF	TGTGCCAGCAGCTTAGGAGGTGTTCCTCCGCGTACGCAGTATTTT
-	TRBV30	TRBJ1-4	few	14	CAWRGWGLNEKLFF	TGTGCCTGGAGGGGCTGGGGCCTTAATGAAAAACTGTTTTTT
-	TRBV5-1	TRBJ2-2	-	16	CASSPVVASSTGELFF	TGCGCCAGCAGCCCGGTGGTAGCCTCGAGCACCGGGGAGCTGTTTTTT
-	TRBV30	TRBJ1-5	-	15	CAWSVQGFRNQPQHF	TGTGCCTGGAGTGTTCAGGGGTTCCGCAATCAGCCCCAGCATTTT
-	TRBV5-1	TRBJ2-5	many	11	CASSFQETQYF	TGCGCCAGCAGCTTCCAAGAGACCCAGTACTTC
-	TRBV7-3	TRBJ1-5	few	14	CASSLKPGDQPQHF	TGTGCCAGCAGCTTAAAACCAGGGGATCAGCCCCAGCATTTT
TRBD1	TRBV5-1	TRBJ2-5	-	13	CASSSTGEETQYF	TGCGCCAGCAGCTCCACAGGGGAAGAGACCCAGTACTTC
TRBD2	TRBV4-1	TRBJ2-3	few	17	CASSQDSIAGRTDTQYF	TGCGCCAGCAGCCAAGATTCAATAGCGGGGCGCACAGATACGCAGTATTTT
TRBD2	TRBV11-1	TRBJ2-1	-	15	CASSISGSSYNEQFF	TGTGCCAGCAGCATTAGCGGGAGCTCCTACAATGAGCAGTTCTTC